A selection of T cell receptor beta chains follows, all from one sample in a study of early stage breast cancer tumors. The table came from immunoSEQ multiplex PCR; TCRdb's copy has only in-frame clones and leaves some out. The sample has 25,000 to 30,000 clones; under 60% are singletons. Sequenced: breast tumor tissue. These receptors originate from a person aged 45 to 59 with breast cancer. The CDR3 runs from the conserved cysteine through the conserved F or W. The D gene is left open where the match is weak. Part of the rows lack a size; the others show once, few, many or a class for expanded clones.

v_call: TRBV9; j_call: TRBJ1-1; clone_size: few; d_call: NA; cdr3_aa: CASSVAQNTEAFF; cdr3_nt: TGTGCCAGCAGCGTAGCCCAGAACACTGAAGCTTTCTTT
v_call: TRBV6-6; j_call: TRBJ1-1; clone_size: NA; d_call: NA; cdr3_aa: CASSYAPGLGAFF; cdr3_nt: TGTGCCAGCAGTTACGCCCCCGGACTTGGAGCTTTCTTT
v_call: TRBV12-5; j_call: TRBJ2-2; clone_size: NA; d_call: TRBD1; cdr3_aa: CASGGQGNTGELFF; cdr3_nt: TGTGCTAGTGGGGGACAGGGGAACACCGGGGAGCTGTTTTTT
v_call: TRBV14; j_call: TRBJ2-1; clone_size: NA; d_call: TRBD2; cdr3_aa: CASSPTSGGNEQFF; cdr3_nt: TGTGCCAGCAGCCCGACTAGCGGTGGAAATGAGCAGTTCTTC
v_call: TRBV2; j_call: TRBJ1-4; clone_size: few; d_call: NA; cdr3_aa: CASSELEFEKLFF; cdr3_nt: TGTGCCAGCAGTGAACTGGAGTTTGAAAAACTGTTTTTT
v_call: TRBV29-1; j_call: TRBJ2-3; clone_size: NA; d_call: NA; cdr3_aa: CSAEAGDTQYF; cdr3_nt: TGCAGCGCCGAAGCGGGAGATACGCAGTATTTT
v_call: TRBV7-3; j_call: TRBJ1-1; clone_size: NA; d_call: NA; cdr3_aa: CASSSSGGPTEAFF; cdr3_nt: TGTGCCAGCAGCTCGTCTGGGGGGCCCACTGAAGCTTTCTTT
v_call: TRBV28; j_call: TRBJ2-7; clone_size: NA; d_call: TRBD2; cdr3_aa: CASSVTGGARTSPYEQYF; cdr3_nt: TGTGCCAGCAGTGTGACTGGGGGAGCAAGGACTAGCCCCTACGAGCAGTACTTC
v_call: TRBV2; j_call: TRBJ1-3; clone_size: NA; d_call: NA; cdr3_aa: CASSAVGASGNTIYF; cdr3_nt: TGTGCCAGCAGCGCTGTTGGGGCCTCTGGAAACACCATATATTTT
v_call: TRBV7-8; j_call: TRBJ2-1; clone_size: NA; d_call: NA; cdr3_aa: CASSPKQVTGNEQFF; cdr3_nt: TGTGCCAGCAGCCCGAAACAAGTGACTGGTAATGAGCAGTTCTTC
v_call: TRBV2; j_call: TRBJ1-2; clone_size: few; d_call: NA; cdr3_aa: CASSEAGRRGAYYTF; cdr3_nt: TGTGCCAGCAGTGAAGCTGGCCGAAGGGGAGCTTACTACACCTTC
v_call: TRBV19; j_call: TRBJ2-3; clone_size: few; d_call: NA; cdr3_aa: CASSPVRGDTQYF; cdr3_nt: TGTGCCAGTAGTCCCGTACGGGGAGATACGCAGTATTTT
v_call: TRBV2; j_call: TRBJ1-1; clone_size: NA; d_call: NA; cdr3_aa: CARQSNTEAFF; cdr3_nt: TGTGCCAGACAAAGCAACACTGAAGCTTTCTTT
v_call: TRBV10-3; j_call: TRBJ2-7; clone_size: NA; d_call: TRBD2; cdr3_aa: CAISDFRTSGFYEQYF; cdr3_nt: TGTGCCATCAGTGACTTTAGGACTAGCGGTTTTTACGAGCAGTACTTC
v_call: TRBV19; j_call: TRBJ2-7; clone_size: NA; d_call: TRBD1; cdr3_aa: CASSIEGQTGTGAYEQYF; cdr3_nt: TGTGCCAGTAGTATAGAGGGCCAGACCGGGACAGGGGCCTACGAGCAGTACTTC
v_call: TRBV2; j_call: TRBJ2-3; clone_size: NA; d_call: NA; cdr3_aa: CASSGDTDTQYF; cdr3_nt: TGTGCCAGCAGTGGGGACACCGATACGCAGTATTTT
v_call: TRBV19; j_call: TRBJ1-5; clone_size: NA; d_call: TRBD1; cdr3_aa: CASSVTGDHSNQPQHF; cdr3_nt: TGTGCCAGTAGTGTAACAGGGGACCATAGCAATCAGCCCCAGCATTTT
v_call: TRBV18; j_call: TRBJ2-7; clone_size: NA; d_call: TRBD2; cdr3_aa: CASSGLAGDEQYF; cdr3_nt: TGTGCCAGCTCAGGTCTAGCGGGAGATGAGCAGTACTTC
v_call: TRBV15; j_call: TRBJ1-3; clone_size: few; d_call: NA; cdr3_aa: CATLQGTDNTIYF; cdr3_nt: TGTGCCACCTTACAGGGTACTGATAACACCATATATTTT
v_call: TRBV7-9; j_call: TRBJ1-2; clone_size: few; d_call: NA; cdr3_aa: CASSLQGPSVWGYTF; cdr3_nt: TGTGCCAGCAGCTTACAGGGGCCCTCCGTTTGGGGCTACACCTTC
v_call: TRBV2; j_call: TRBJ1-1; clone_size: NA; d_call: TRBD1; cdr3_aa: CATQGGGTENTEAFF; cdr3_nt: TGTGCCACTCAGGGGGGGGGTACGGAGAACACTGAAGCTTTCTTT
v_call: TRBV7-8; j_call: TRBJ2-7; clone_size: few; d_call: TRBD1; cdr3_aa: CASSLVGDGTGAYEQYF; cdr3_nt: TGTGCCAGCAGCTTAGTTGGAGACGGGACAGGGGCCTACGAGCAGTACTTC
v_call: TRBV6-1; j_call: TRBJ2-7; clone_size: NA; d_call: TRBD2; cdr3_aa: CASSEFQREGIDEQYF; cdr3_nt: TGTGCCAGCAGTGAATTCCAGCGGGAGGGAATAGACGAGCAGTACTTC
v_call: TRBV29-1; j_call: TRBJ2-5; clone_size: NA; d_call: NA; cdr3_aa: CSVGSGETQYF; cdr3_nt: TGCAGCGTCGGATCGGGGGAGACCCAGTACTTC
v_call: TRBV6-5; j_call: TRBJ1-2; clone_size: few; d_call: NA; cdr3_aa: CASRSETGYTF; cdr3_nt: TGTGCCAGCAGATCCGAAACGGGCTACACCTTC
v_call: TRBV6-1; j_call: TRBJ2-3; clone_size: NA; d_call: NA; cdr3_aa: CASSEVHDGTDTQYF; cdr3_nt: TGTGCCAGCAGTGAAGTCCACGATGGCACAGATACGCAGTATTTT
v_call: TRBV4-2; j_call: TRBJ2-3; clone_size: NA; d_call: TRBD2; cdr3_aa: CASSQDPLTSGLSTDTQYF; cdr3_nt: TGTGCCAGCAGCCAAGACCCCCTAACTAGCGGGCTTAGCACAGATACGCAGTATTTT
v_call: TRBV27; j_call: TRBJ2-3; clone_size: NA; d_call: NA; cdr3_aa: CASSLFVRGTDTQYF; cdr3_nt: TGTGCCAGCAGTTTGTTTGTGAGGGGTACAGATACGCAGTATTTT
v_call: TRBV4-1; j_call: TRBJ2-7; clone_size: few; d_call: TRBD2; cdr3_aa: CASSPGTSATYEQYF; cdr3_nt: TGCGCCAGCAGCCCCGGGACTAGCGCGACCTACGAGCAGTACTTC
v_call: TRBV4-3; j_call: TRBJ2-1; clone_size: once; d_call: NA; cdr3_aa: CASSQVRGVRSLSYNEQFF; cdr3_nt: TGCGCCAGCAGCCAAGTAAGGGGGGTGCGGAGCCTCTCCTACAATGAGCAGTTCTTC
v_call: TRBV6-5; j_call: TRBJ1-4; clone_size: once; d_call: NA; cdr3_aa: CASSWDGQTNEKLFF; cdr3_nt: TGTGCCAGCAGTTGGGACGGTCAAACTAATGAAAAACTGTTTTTT
v_call: TRBV10-3; j_call: TRBJ2-7; clone_size: NA; d_call: TRBD2; cdr3_aa: CAIGESGRPYEQYF; cdr3_nt: TGTGCCATCGGAGAGAGCGGGAGGCCTTACGAGCAGTACTTC
v_call: TRBV4-2; j_call: TRBJ1-2; clone_size: medium-sized; d_call: NA; cdr3_aa: CASSQDRQWVYTF; cdr3_nt: TGTGCCAGCAGCCAAGATCGACAGTGGGTCTACACCTTC
v_call: TRBV5-1; j_call: TRBJ2-5; clone_size: few; d_call: TRBD2; cdr3_aa: CASSWGTSQETQYF; cdr3_nt: TGCGCCAGCAGCTGGGGGACTAGCCAAGAGACCCAGTACTTC
v_call: TRBV2; j_call: TRBJ1-5; clone_size: NA; d_call: NA; cdr3_aa: CASSEGAGNQPQHF; cdr3_nt: TGTGCCAGCAGTGAGGGGGCAGGGAATCAGCCCCAGCATTTT
v_call: TRBV5-4; j_call: TRBJ2-5; clone_size: few; d_call: NA; cdr3_aa: CASSRGQKGQYF; cdr3_nt: TGTGCCAGCAGCCGAGGACAGAAGGGCCAGTACTTC
v_call: TRBV7-8; j_call: TRBJ2-7; clone_size: few; d_call: TRBD2; cdr3_aa: CASSFTGGGGEQYF; cdr3_nt: TGTGCCAGCAGCTTCACAGGCGGGGGGGGCGAGCAGTACTTC
v_call: TRBV7-2; j_call: TRBJ1-1; clone_size: NA; d_call: NA; cdr3_aa: CASTLTEGTEAFF; cdr3_nt: TGTGCCAGCACTCTCACGGAGGGCACTGAAGCTTTCTTT
v_call: TRBV1; j_call: TRBJ1-5; clone_size: few; d_call: NA; cdr3_aa: CTSSLLGRGNQPQHF; cdr3_nt: TGCACCAGCAGCCTACTCGGTAGGGGCAATCAGCCCCAGCATTTT
v_call: TRBV11-2; j_call: TRBJ2-7; clone_size: NA; d_call: NA; cdr3_aa: CASSLNVVSYEQYF; cdr3_nt: TGTGCCAGCAGCTTAAATGTGGTATCCTACGAGCAGTACTTC
v_call: TRBV5-1; j_call: TRBJ2-7; clone_size: NA; d_call: TRBD1; cdr3_aa: CASSFDPGTAGYEQYF; cdr3_nt: TGCGCCAGCAGCTTCGACCCCGGGACAGCAGGCTACGAGCAGTACTTC
v_call: TRBV5-1; j_call: TRBJ2-1; clone_size: NA; d_call: NA; cdr3_aa: CASSLTGDYNEQFF; cdr3_nt: TGCGCCAGCAGCTTGACTGGGGACTACAATGAGCAGTTCTTC
v_call: TRBV6-5; j_call: TRBJ1-1; clone_size: NA; d_call: NA; cdr3_aa: CASSYRVNTEAFF; cdr3_nt: TGTGCCAGCAGTTATCGGGTAAACACTGAAGCTTTCTTT
v_call: TRBV30; j_call: TRBJ1-5; clone_size: NA; d_call: NA; cdr3_aa: CAWSEKSGWPQHF; cdr3_nt: TGTGCCTGGAGTGAGAAGTCGGGATGGCCCCAGCATTTT
v_call: TRBV7-8; j_call: TRBJ2-1; clone_size: once; d_call: TRBD2; cdr3_aa: CASSWILAESSYNEQFF; cdr3_nt: TGTGCCAGCAGCTGGATCCTAGCGGAAAGCTCCTACAATGAGCAGTTCTTC
v_call: TRBV29-1; j_call: TRBJ2-1; clone_size: NA; d_call: TRBD2; cdr3_aa: CSVNAPGLASFNYNEQFF; cdr3_nt: TGCAGCGTCAACGCCCCGGGACTAGCGAGTTTCAACTACAATGAGCAGTTCTTC